These T cell receptor beta chains were read from a single sample in a study of Ad26.COV2.S vaccination and SARS-CoV-2 variants. Assay: immunoSEQ multiplex PCR; the TCRdb copy retains only in-frame clones and omits some. Seen here are about 350,000 clones, 92% observed once, and the top ten hold about 3.9%. The sequencing here drew on peripheral blood, taken after recovery from COVID-19. Receptors originate from a human donor who had recovered from COVID-19. The conserved cysteine and the conserved F or W are not part of the CDR3 here. Each record gives: J gene, V gene, CDR3 protein.

J: TRBJ2-7
V: TRBV7-9
CDR3: ASSRAGGLHEQY

J: TRBJ1-2
V: TRBV18
CDR3: ASSRTEANYGYT

J: TRBJ1-5
V: TRBV4-1
CDR3: ASSPADLRGNQPQH

J: TRBJ2-3
V: TRBV7-9
CDR3: ASSFGGGQGDTQY

J: TRBJ1-5
V: TRBV4-1
CDR3: ASSQVQEGNQPQH

J: TRBJ2-3
V: TRBV10-2
CDR3: ASSERLDTQY

J: TRBJ1-1
V: TRBV4-1
CDR3: ASSQEGFGTGVAF

J: TRBJ2-7
V: TRBV10-3
CDR3: AISGQGDEQY

J: TRBJ1-1
V: TRBV19
CDR3: ASSIVPNTEAF

J: TRBJ1-2
V: TRBV27
CDR3: ASSLGAGGGNGYT

J: TRBJ2-3
V: TRBV7-6
CDR3: ASSPYSTDTQY

J: TRBJ1-6
V: TRBV12-3/TRBV12-4
CDR3: ASRGGGSPLH

J: TRBJ2-2
V: TRBV6-5
CDR3: ASSLAGGDRLLF

J: TRBJ2-5
V: TRBV28
CDR3: ASSLRTGGGETQY

J: TRBJ2-7
V: TRBV18
CDR3: ASSRGQGSGEQY

J: TRBJ1-3
V: TRBV10-2
CDR3: ASSRGPNLRRSGNTIY

J: TRBJ2-7
V: TRBV6-2/TRBV6-3
CDR3: ASSAPGRYYEQY

J: TRBJ2-1
V: TRBV2
CDR3: ASNGGGTYNEQF

J: TRBJ2-5
V: TRBV15
CDR3: ATRLPGAPQETQY

J: TRBJ1-1
V: TRBV9
CDR3: ASSVGLRRETEAF

J: TRBJ1-3
V: TRBV9
CDR3: ASSPTGLSSGNTIY

J: TRBJ2-3
V: TRBV6-9
CDR3: AAGGQHDTDTQY

J: TRBJ1-4
V: TRBV7-9
CDR3: ASKSSGGEKLF

J: TRBJ2-3
V: TRBV13
CDR3: ASSIRRLAGITDTQY

J: TRBJ1-2
V: TRBV5-1
CDR3: ASSLGQGFYGYT

J: TRBJ1-1
V: TRBV9
CDR3: ASSADGRLHTEAF

J: TRBJ2-1
V: TRBV6-2/TRBV6-3
CDR3: ASSPRVGDSYNEQF

J: TRBJ1-2
V: TRBV5-1
CDR3: ASRESRWGYT

J: TRBJ1-4
V: TRBV19
CDR3: ASSIGQSYEKLF

J: TRBJ2-7
V: TRBV7-9
CDR3: ASSSGRETSYEQY

J: TRBJ1-6
V: TRBV4-3
CDR3: ASSQDGGWNSPLH

J: TRBJ1-6
V: TRBV7-9
CDR3: ASSSDLTEPLH

J: TRBJ1-1
V: TRBV7-9
CDR3: ASSFSTGYYAEAF

J: TRBJ1-4
V: TRBV19
CDR3: ASSHIQGPTNEKLF

J: TRBJ1-4
V: TRBV19
CDR3: ASRVGTGDVEKLF

J: TRBJ2-1
V: TRBV6-5
CDR3: ASSSISGGFNEQF

J: TRBJ2-1
V: TRBV12-3/TRBV12-4
CDR3: ASSLADHNEQF

J: TRBJ2-7
V: TRBV13
CDR3: ASSLFGGGYEQY

J: TRBJ2-7
V: TRBV3-1/TRBV3-2
CDR3: ASSEGGRGNEQY

J: TRBJ2-3
V: TRBV12-5
CDR3: ASAMTPGTQY

J: TRBJ1-3
V: TRBV6-5
CDR3: ASRVPSGNTIY

J: TRBJ1-5
V: TRBV2
CDR3: ASTDRGGQPQH

J: TRBJ2-1
V: TRBV5-1
CDR3: ASSSSSIDEQF

J: TRBJ2-1
V: TRBV11-2
CDR3: ASSLGVETNEQF

J: TRBJ1-3
V: TRBV19
CDR3: ASRTHLSGNTIY

J: TRBJ2-7
V: TRBV6-5
CDR3: ASSQTDSYEQY

J: TRBJ1-2
V: TRBV12-5
CDR3: ASGSHSDRNYGYT

J: TRBJ2-1
V: TRBV11-2
CDR3: ASSLDRLKQF

J: TRBJ1-2
V: TRBV2
CDR3: ASSRGGQDNYGYT

J: TRBJ1-1
V: TRBV19
CDR3: ASSSWDKDTEAF

J: TRBJ2-1
V: TRBV9
CDR3: ASSPTGTRTNNEQF

J: TRBJ1-1
V: TRBV6-5
CDR3: ASSYLGQANTEAF

J: TRBJ2-4
V: TRBV6-4
CDR3: ASKPNTGSNIQY

J: TRBJ1-4
V: TRBV4-1
CDR3: ASSPGQGNNEKLF